The next 18 T cell receptor beta chains were all read from a single sample in a study of T-cell reconstitution after alpha-beta-depleted transplantation in children. This sample's TCRbeta library carried unique molecular identifier barcodes. TCRdb called the PCR reads again in MiXCR, with one record for every CDR3 protein. The top ten hold about 4.6% of the sample, which has some 830,000 distinct CDR3 sequences, around 15% seen once. Sequenced here: PBMCs, mostly from graft donor cells, sampled 360 days after TCRalphabeta/CD19-depleted stem cell transplant. The receptor set was obtained from a male patient under 18 who had a stem cell transplant for acute lymphoblastic leukemia, so the T cells may come from the graft donor.

The CDR3 here is CSARDRIFEELFF. The CDR3, as DNA: TGCAGTGCTAGAGACCGTATTTTTGAGGAACTGTTTTTT. The chain uses TRBV20-1 and TRBJ1-4; D is undetermined. Looked up from germline, CDR1 is DFQATT and CDR2 is SNEGSKA (reference sequence). Trimming shortened V by 0 bases and J by 12 bases, and 14 bases separated the two germline ends. CDR3 length equals 13 residues.

This chain connects TRBV7-9 to TRBJ2-7; 9 bases fit TRBD1. The CDR3 consists of 17 residues. Per germline, CDR1 SEHNR and CDR2 FQNEAQ (reference sequence). J lost 5 bases, V lost 4 bases, and 15 bases had no gene match. CDR3 sequence: CASSSPVRGTGLDEQYF. The CDR3 DNA follows: TGTGCCAGCAGCTCCCCCGTCAGAGGGACAGGGCTCGACGAGCAGTACTTC.

The chain uses TRBV24-1 and TRBJ2-3; 13 bases map to TRBD2. In germline, CDR1 is KGHDR, CDR2 SFDVKD. The CDR3 runs 19 residues. The J segment lost 0 bases and the V segment lost 4 bases, leaving 9 bases of the junction unmatched. The CDR3 is CATSEISLGLAGSTDTQYF. The CDR3 nucleotides read TGTGCCACCAGTGAGATAAGTTTGGGACTAGCGGGAAGCACAGATACGCAGTATTTT.

The chain joins TRBV19 to TRBJ2-1; D not resolved. Germline V CDR1 and CDR2: LNHDA, SQIVND (reference sequence). V lost 8 bases and J 0 bases, leaving 17 bases between the germline ends. The CDR3 has 16 residues. The CDR3 region has the DNA TGTGCCAGTCTTCCTCAAGCGCTCTCCTCCTACAATGAGCAGTTCTTC. Translation: CASLPQALSSYNEQFF.

The V call is TRBV7-9, the J call TRBJ2-3, with D tentatively TRBD2 (5 bases). Germline V gene lookup returns CDR1 SEHNR and CDR2 FQNEAQ (reference sequence). Trimming stripped 9 bases from V and 0 bases from J, with 10 bases between. This CDR3 comprises 13 residues. The CDR3 DNA is TGTGCCAGAAGCGGAGCTAGCACAGATACGCAGTATTTT. Amino acid sequence: CARSGASTDTQYF.

This clonotype was seen a handful of times. CDR3 nucleotides: TGTGCCATCAGTGGGGTAGCGGGCCCCTACAATGAGCAGTTCTTC. This codes for CAISGVAGPYNEQFF. V and J are TRBV10-3 and TRBJ2-1; 7 bases are a match to TRBD2. Per the germline V gene, CDR1 is ENHRY and CDR2 is SYGVKD. V dropped 4 bases and J dropped 2; count of bases not matched to a gene: 5. CDR3 length: 15 residues.

The chain links TRBV7-8 to TRBJ2-2, with D unresolved. From germline, CDR1 is SGHVS and CDR2 FQNEAQ. The V gene lost 5 bases and the J gene lost 1 base, with 17 bases spanning the gap. The CDR3 totals 17 residues. The CDR3 nucleotides read TGTGCCAGCAGCCCACTCGTTTTTGGGGAGAACACCGGGGAGCTGTTTTTT. Protein sequence: CASSPLVFGENTGELFF.

This clonotype was found many times. This sequence joins TRBV12-3 or TRBV12-4 and TRBJ2-5, with TRBD1 identical over 12 bases. V was clipped by 6 bases and J by 5 bases; unmatched bases: 7. The CDR3 loop spans 15 amino acids. Here the CDR3 DNA reads TGTGCCAGCAGCCCCCGGGACAGGGGGCTGGAGACCCAGTACTTC. It specifies CASSPRDRGLETQYF.

The chain recombines TRBV5-1 with TRBJ2-7; D may be TRBD2 (5 bases). Germline V gene lookup returns CDR1 SGHRS and CDR2 YFSETQ. V gave up 0 bases and J gave up 3 bases, with 10 bases separating them. The CDR3 has 14 residues. As DNA, the CDR3 is TGCGCCAGCAGCTTGGAGGAGGCGGTCTACGAGCAGTACTTC. This translates into CASSLEEAVYEQYF.

The chain uses TRBV2 and TRBJ2-7, with 7 bases lining up with TRBD2. This CDR3 contains 14 residues. Trimming at V came to 8 bases and at J to 2 bases, leaving 9 bases not matched to a gene. CDR1 and CDR2 from the germline V gene are SNHLY and FYNNEI. The CDR3 is CASAKLANPYEQYF. In nucleotides, the CDR3 is TGTGCCAGCGCAAAACTAGCGAATCCCTACGAGCAGTACTTC.

The CDR3 bases are TGTGCCAGCAGTTTTCAGGGTACAATCCAAGAGACCCAGTACTTC. Translating gives CASSFQGTIQETQYF. This chain connects TRBV12-3 or TRBV12-4 to TRBJ2-5; D is perhaps TRBD1 (5 bases). There are 15 residues in the CDR3. Trimming took 3 bases from V and 1 from J, leaving 12 bases between them.

The chain has TRBV11-3 and TRBJ2-1, with 8 bases aligning to TRBD2. Germline CDR1 and CDR2: SGHNT and YENEEA. This CDR3 is 13 amino acids long. V lost 4 bases, J lost 14 bases, and 10 bases stayed unmatched. The CDR3 loop is CASSSDRRGAEFF. The CDR3 DNA reads as TGTGCCAGCAGCTCGGACCGGCGGGGGGCGGAGTTCTTC.

Only a few counts were recorded for this clonotype. The rearrangement links TRBV14 to TRBJ2-1; tentatively, D is TRBD1 (6 bases). The germline gives CDR1 SGHDN, CDR2 FVKESK. The V end was cut by 4 bases, the J end by 4 bases, with 8 bases between. The CDR3 length is 13 residues. CDR3 coding DNA: TGTGCCAGCAGCCGACAGGTTTACAATGAGCAGTTCTTC. The encoded protein is CASSRQVYNEQFF.

This clonotype appeared a few times. The V call is TRBV19, the J call TRBJ1-6, with D unresolved. Germline assignment: CDR1 LNHDA and CDR2 SQIVND (reference sequence). The CDR3 extends over 13 amino acids. Trimming stripped 9 bases from V and 5 bases from J, with 11 bases between. The CDR3 DNA follows: TGTGCCAGCGGGATATCTAATAATTCACCCCTCCACTTT. Its protein product is CASGISNNSPLHF.

This chain connects TRBV5-1 to TRBJ2-5; D possibly matches TRBD1 or TRBD2 (5 bases each). The CDR3 loop spans 17 amino acids. Germline CDR1 SGHRS, CDR2 YFSETQ. Trimming pared 3 bases from V and 4 bases from J, leaving 22 bases between. The CDR3 region is CASSSERTHGGGETQYF. Here the CDR3 DNA reads TGCGCCAGCAGCTCGGAACGGACCCATGGGGGTGGAGAGACCCAGTACTTC.

This sequence joins TRBV18 and TRBJ2-3, with D maybe TRBD2 (6 bases). Trimming cost V 1 base and J 3 bases, with 14 bases left between them. CDR1 is KGHSH, CDR2 LQKENI, per germline. The CDR3 runs 16 residues. CDR3 region: CASSPLTTRTTDTQYF. The CDR3 coding sequence is TGTGCCAGCTCACCACTCACGACTAGGACTACAGATACGCAGTATTTT.

The CDR3 sequence is CASSFGPLGSYNEQFF. The DNA of the CDR3 is TGTGCCAGCAGTTTCGGGCCTTTAGGGTCCTACAATGAGCAGTTCTTC. This chain links TRBV12-3 or TRBV12-4 with TRBJ2-1; no firm D call. Trimming stripped 3 bases from V and 1 base from J, with 13 bases between. The CDR3 has 16 amino acids.

The CDR3 loop is CSASDRRLAGGSNEQFF. The CDR3 bases are TGCAGTGCTTCCGACCGTAGACTAGCGGGAGGATCCAATGAGCAGTTCTTC. The rearrangement joins TRBV20-1 to TRBJ2-1; 13 positions match TRBD2. With 5 bases clipped from V and 6 bases from J, the junction kept 13 bases outside the gene matches. From germline, CDR1 is DFQATT and CDR2 SNEGSKA (reference sequence). The CDR3 contains 17 residues.